Listed below are T cell receptor beta chains from one sample, sequenced in a study of blood T cell repertoires in COVID-19. Profiling relied on immunoSEQ multiplex PCR, and the TCRdb table lists in-frame clones only, not all of them. The table lists around 130,000 clones, around 80% of them singletons. Sequenced material: peripheral blood. Receptors originate from a man aged 70-80 years with acute or convalescent COVID-19. CDR3s include the opening cysteine and the closing phenylalanine or tryptophan. The D gene is left open where the match is weak. For some rows the clone size is stated as once, few or many, or as a class when expanded; others skip it.

abundance,j_gene,v_gene,d_gene,CDR3aa,CDR3nt
.,TRBJ1-3,TRBV19,.,CASSIEGAAGNTIYF,TGTGCCAGTAGTATTGAAGGGGCGGCTGGAAACACCATATATTTT
.,TRBJ1-1,TRBV7-9,.,CASSYQGSRAFF,TGTGCCAGCAGTTACCAGGGGTCTCGAGCTTTCTTT
.,TRBJ1-5,TRBV6-2/TRBV6-3,TRBD1,CASSPNRQGGGQPQHF,TGTGCCAGCAGCCCTAACCGACAGGGAGGAGGTCAGCCCCAGCATTTT
.,TRBJ2-5,TRBV29-1,.,CSARGETQYF,TGCAGCGCCAGGGGAGAGACCCAGTACTTC
.,TRBJ2-2,TRBV4-1,.,CASSASTGIGELFF,TGCGCCAGCAGCGCCTCAACAGGGATCGGGGAGCTGTTTTTT
.,TRBJ1-1,TRBV4-1,.,CASSPRLSTRGYHRKNTEAFF,TGCGCCAGCAGCCCTCGACTATCTACTAGGGGGTATCACAGAAAGAACACTGAAGCTTTCTTT
.,TRBJ2-5,TRBV6-5,TRBD2,CASSYTSAVETQYF,TGTGCCAGCAGTTACACTAGCGCGGTAGAGACCCAGTACTTC
.,TRBJ2-7,TRBV2,.,CASSPGALRYEQYF,TGTGCCAGCAGCCCAGGGGCCCTCAGGTACGAGCAGTACTTC
.,TRBJ1-2,TRBV7-8,.,CASSPRRQRNYGYTF,TGTGCCAGCAGCCCCCGGAGGCAGAGGAACTATGGCTACACCTTC
.,TRBJ2-5,TRBV9,.,CASSSAAWSGAQETQYF,TGTGCCAGCAGCTCCGCCGCTTGGTCTGGGGCCCAAGAGACCCAGTACTTC
.,TRBJ1-5,TRBV29-1,.,CSVSPPDQPQHF,TGCAGCGTCTCCCCCCCCGATCAGCCCCAGCATTTT
.,TRBJ1-1,TRBV2,TRBD1,CASSEQGAAAFF,TGTGCCAGCAGTGAACAGGGGGCCGCCGCTTTCTTT
.,TRBJ1-2,TRBV19,.,CASRPDSLYGYTF,TGTGCCAGTAGACCGGACAGCCTTTATGGCTACACCTTC
.,TRBJ2-7,TRBV6-5,TRBD1,CASSPDRVYEQYF,TGTGCCAGCAGTCCCGACAGGGTGTACGAGCAGTACTTC
.,TRBJ2-1,TRBV2,TRBD2,CASSGTSGANEQFF,TGTGCCAGCAGTGGGACTAGCGGGGCCAATGAGCAGTTCTTC
.,TRBJ1-2,TRBV5-1,.,CASSLGVSNYGYTF,TGCGCCAGCAGCCTCGGAGTATCTAACTATGGCTACACCTTC
few,TRBJ2-5,TRBV11-3,TRBD2,CASSSGAASGGSETQYF,TGTGCCAGCAGCTCAGGGGCGGCTAGCGGGGGGTCGGAGACCCAGTACTTC
.,TRBJ2-7,TRBV6-1,TRBD1,CASSEASGGRYEQYF,TGTGCCAGCAGTGAAGCATCAGGGGGCAGGTACGAGCAGTACTTC
.,TRBJ1-1,TRBV12-3/TRBV12-4,.,CASSLNTREAFF,TGTGCCAGCAGTTTGAACACCCGTGAAGCTTTCTTT
.,TRBJ2-6,TRBV19,.,CASSLSRSGANVLTF,TGTGCCAGTAGTCTCTCCCGGTCGGGGGCCAACGTCCTGACTTTC
.,TRBJ2-7,TRBV2,TRBD1,CASSATGREQYF,TGTGCCAGCAGTGCGACAGGGCGGGAGCAGTACTTC
.,TRBJ2-3,TRBV7-2,.,CASSPGQHPDTQYF,TGTGCCAGCAGCCCAGGACAACACCCCGATACGCAGTATTTT
.,TRBJ1-1,TRBV28,.,CASTLSGTGEAFF,TGTGCCAGCACTCTTAGCGGCACAGGCGAAGCTTTCTTT
.,TRBJ2-3,TRBV5-8,TRBD1,CASSLRGQRTDTQYF,TGTGCCAGCAGCTTGCGGGGACAGCGCACAGATACGCAGTATTTT
.,TRBJ2-1,TRBV7-3,TRBD2,CASSIGLAGGKNEQFF,TGTGCCAGCAGCATAGGACTAGCGGGGGGGAAGAATGAGCAGTTCTTC
.,TRBJ1-1,TRBV12-3/TRBV12-4,.,CASLGGTEAFF,TGTGCCAGCCTGGGAGGCACTGAAGCTTTCTTT
.,TRBJ2-3,TRBV18,TRBD2,CASSPNIVRRGAADTQYF,TGTGCCAGCTCACCCAATATAGTAAGGCGGGGGGCTGCAGATACGCAGTATTTT
.,TRBJ2-1,TRBV5-6,TRBD2,CASSLHSGGSIEQFF,TGTGCCAGCAGCTTGCACAGCGGGGGGAGTATTGAGCAGTTCTTC
.,TRBJ1-2,TRBV11-2,TRBD1,CASSTQPGTGLGYTF,TGTGCCAGCAGCACACAGCCCGGGACAGGGCTCGGCTACACCTTC
few,TRBJ2-1,TRBV18,TRBD2,CASSPTLAGANNEQFF,TGTGCCAGCTCACCTACTCTAGCGGGGGCGAACAATGAGCAGTTCTTC
.,TRBJ1-6,TRBV19,.,CASRQGGISPLHF,TGTGCCAGTAGACAGGGAGGGATTTCACCCCTCCACTTT
.,TRBJ1-1,TRBV6-5,.,CATKGGSMGTEAFF,TGTGCCACAAAGGGGGGGTCAATGGGCACTGAAGCTTTCTTT
once,TRBJ1-6,TRBV5-1,.,CASSTHRDSPLHF,TGCGCCAGCAGCACGCACAGGGATTCACCCCTCCACTTT
.,TRBJ2-2,TRBV19,TRBD1,CATQESGQGYTGELFF,TGTGCCACCCAAGAAAGTGGACAGGGGTACACCGGGGAGCTGTTTTTT
.,TRBJ1-1,TRBV6-2/TRBV6-3,.,CASSLTYTEAFF,TGTGCCAGCAGTTTGACTTACACTGAAGCTTTCTTT
.,TRBJ2-1,TRBV6-4,TRBD2,CASSDSGGTGNEQFF,TGTGCCAGCAGTGACAGCGGGGGAACGGGCAATGAGCAGTTCTTC
.,TRBJ1-6,TRBV2,.,CASSERGSSPLHF,TGTGCCAGCAGTGAACGGGGGAGCTCACCCCTCCACTTT
.,TRBJ1-2,TRBV5-1,TRBD1,CASRSGTGGNGYTF,TGCGCCAGCAGGTCCGGGACAGGGGGCAATGGCTACACCTTC
.,TRBJ2-5,TRBV3-1/TRBV3-2,.,CASSRSVRETQYF,TGTGCCAGCAGCCGCAGCGTCCGGGAGACCCAGTACTTC
.,TRBJ2-3,TRBV7-9,TRBD1,CASSSRDRGLSSTDTQYF,TGTGCCAGCAGCAGCCGGGACAGGGGACTTAGTAGCACAGATACGCAGTATTTT
.,TRBJ1-5,TRBV19,.,CASSISSRSQPQHF,TGTGCCAGTAGTATCTCCTCGAGGAGTCAGCCCCAGCATTTT
.,TRBJ2-1,TRBV5-6,.,CASRPDTYNEQFF,TGTGCCAGCAGACCCGACACCTACAATGAGCAGTTCTTC
few,TRBJ2-3,TRBV7-8,.,CASRQAGARGTDTQYF,TGTGCCAGCAGACAGGCGGGGGCGCGGGGAACAGATACGCAGTATTTT
.,TRBJ1-4,TRBV7-9,TRBD1,CASSRGTGGSEKLFF,TGTGCCAGCAGCAGGGGGACAGGGGGTAGTGAAAAACTGTTTTTT
.,TRBJ1-1,TRBV28,TRBD1,CASSLVGQGEAFF,TGTGCCAGCAGTTTAGTGGGACAGGGGGAAGCTTTCTTT
.,TRBJ1-5,TRBV6-6,.,CASYRNSNQPQHF,TGTGCCAGCTATCGTAATAGCAATCAGCCCCAGCATTTT
.,TRBJ1-2,TRBV24-1,TRBD1,CATSDGTGKGYTF,TGTGCCACCAGTGATGGGACAGGGAAAGGCTACACCTTC
.,TRBJ2-3,TRBV10-3,TRBD2,CAISAGGSTDTQYF,TGTGCCATCTCGGCGGGGGGAAGCACAGATACGCAGTATTTT
.,TRBJ2-2,TRBV24-1,.,CATSDTGLNTGELFF,TGTGCCACCAGTGATACAGGGCTTAACACCGGGGAGCTGTTTTTT
few,TRBJ1-2,TRBV19,TRBD1,CASRDPTGGYYGYTF,TGTGCCAGTCGAGACCCGACAGGGGGGTACTATGGCTACACCTTC
.,TRBJ2-1,TRBV19,.,CASSIYGGRYNEQFF,TGTGCCAGTAGTATCTATGGGGGCCGCTACAATGAGCAGTTCTTC
.,TRBJ2-1,TRBV7-2,TRBD1,CASSSPLSGGPYNEQFF,TGTGCCAGCAGCTCTCCCCTTTCAGGGGGCCCCTACAATGAGCAGTTCTTC
few,TRBJ2-3,TRBV18,.,CASSPTPERSGTDTQYF,TGTGCCAGCTCACCCACCCCCGAGCGATCGGGCACAGATACGCAGTATTTT
.,TRBJ1-2,TRBV19,TRBD1,CASSDTGGASGYTF,TGTGCCAGTAGTGATACAGGGGGCGCGTCTGGCTACACCTTC
.,TRBJ2-7,TRBV5-1,.,CASSLGHGEDEQYF,TGCGCCAGCAGCCTAGGTCACGGGGAGGACGAGCAGTACTTC
.,TRBJ1-2,TRBV2,.,CASSEGGYDAFYGYTF,TGTGCCAGCAGTGAAGGGGGCTACGATGCTTTCTATGGCTACACCTTC
.,TRBJ2-7,TRBV2,TRBD2,CASIAGKYEQYF,TGTGCCAGCATAGCGGGGAAATACGAGCAGTACTTC